Sequencing of this T cell receptor (beta chain) was carried out in a study of beta chain features in type 1 diabetes. Overall study context: Examination of sorted cells across all samples involved over 95 million cells.

As every portion of the isolated RNA was reverse transcribed, the sequencing read expressed TCRB transcripts. Naive, central memory and regulatory T cell samples averaged approximately 3.6 million immunoSEQ reads each. The table came from immunoSEQ multiplex PCR; TCRdb's copy has only in-frame clones and leaves some out. The repertoire holds about 330,000 clones, with roughly 11% as singletons. With V trimmed by 4 bases and J by 5 bases, 11 bases remained unmatched. Germline V gene lookup returns CDR1 SGHNT and CDR2 YYREEE (reference sequence). The CDR3 length is 15 residues. This clone appeared a few times.

The sequencing sample was made of naive CD4+ T cells from blood. The sequence was collected from a woman between 25 and 40 years old in good health. V usage is TRBV5-4 and J usage is TRBJ2-7; 8 nucleotides line up with TRBD1. The CDR3 sequence: CASSSGQGAVHEQYF. The CDR3 bases are TGTGCCAGCAGCAGTGGCCAGGGGGCGGTCCACGAGCAGTACTTC. Together with reference TRBV5-4 and TRBJ2-7, the CDR3 gives the full variable domain: ETGVTQSPTHLIKTRGQQVTLRCSSQSGHNTVSWYQQALGQGPQFIFQYYREEENGRGNFPPRFSGLQFPNYSSELNVNALELDDSALYLCASSSGQGAVHEQYFGPGTRLTVT.